The text below deals with one T cell receptor beta chain. The target antigen is unknown. These data are taken from a study of somatic mutations in cytotoxic T cells in rheumatoid arthritis. General observations from the study: Unknown were the antigen targets of the expanded CD8+ clones. Significant differences in CD8+ T-cell clonality were not found between rheumatoid arthritis patients and healthy controls (age-matched). Patients with rheumatoid arthritis showed a slight underrepresentation of TRBV07, a finding that was never subjected to any adjustment for multiple comparisons. The largest CD8+ clone made up over 20% of CD8+ cells in 8 of 65 patients.

Using immunoSEQ multiplex PCR, the repertoire was profiled, and TCRdb retains in-frame clones only, with some absent. The sample has 12,000 to 15,000 clones, roughly 72% seen once. The ends were cut back, 1 base at V and 0 bases at J, with 9 bases in the middle. CDR1 is SGHTA and CDR2 is FQGNSA in the germline V gene. The CDR3 consists of 15 residues. Source material: CD8+ T cells sorted from blood. The sequence was collected from an adult with rheumatoid arthritis. The chain joins TRBV7-2 to TRBJ1-1, with unresolved D. DNA of the CDR3: TGTGCCAGCAGCTTAGTTCCGGCCATGAACACTGAAGCTTTCTTT. It yields the protein CASSLVPAMNTEAFF.